This entry lists 17 T cell receptor beta chains sequenced from one sample in a study of OX40 agonist ivuxolimab in advanced cancers. The protocol was immunoSEQ multiplex PCR, while the TCRdb copy is restricted to in-frame clones and leaves out a portion. The sample includes 75,000 to 100,000 clones, roughly nine tenths of them seen just once. The sample consisted of CD4+ or CD8+ T cells sorted from blood, taken in a trial of the OX40 agonist ivuxolimab. The source of these receptors is an adult with an advanced solid tumor such as melanoma, head and neck, liver or kidney cancer.

This sequence joins TRBV5-1 and TRBJ2-1, with 8 nucleotides matching TRBD2. Trimming at V came to 4 bases and at J to 9 bases, leaving 9 bases not matched to a gene. Germline V gene sequence: CDR1 SGHRS, CDR2 YFSETQ. This CDR3 is built from 14 residues. The CDR3 nucleotides read TGCGCCAGCAGCCTTAGCGGGGCCCGCGGTGAGCAGTTCTTC. It specifies CASSLSGARGEQFF.

The chain recombines TRBV28 with TRBJ2-1; TRBD1 matches 9 bases. Looked up from germline, CDR1 is MDHEN and CDR2 is SYDVKM. The CDR3 runs to 12 residues. J was trimmed by 13 bases and V by 5 bases; bases with no gene match: 6. In DNA, the CDR3 is TGTGCCAGCAGTCTCGGACAGGGGCGACAGTTCTTC. Its translation is CASSLGQGRQFF.

This clone was counted a single time. This chain uses TRBV4-3 with TRBJ2-3, with a possible D match to TRBD2 (5 bases). This CDR3 has 17 residues. V lost 0 bases, J lost 2 bases, and 15 bases lay in between. Germline V lookup: CDR1 LGHNA, CDR2 YSLEER. In DNA form, the CDR3 reads TGCGCCAGCAGCCAAGAGGCGCGTGGGAGTGCCACAGATACGCAGTATTTT. Translation gives CASSQEARGSATDTQYF.

The chain has TRBV5-1 and TRBJ2-1, with D perhaps TRBD1 or TRBD2 (6 bases each). Germline CDR1 and CDR2: SGHRS and YFSETQ. V was pared by 1 base and J by 7 bases, with 15 bases between. The CDR3 consists of 15 residues. The CDR3 region is CASSLYPGGQNEQFF. The CDR3 DNA reads as TGCGCCAGCAGCTTGTACCCCGGGGGACAAAATGAGCAGTTCTTC.

The CDR3 sequence: CASSPRQRGNTEAFF. CDR3 bases: TGTGCCAGCAGTCCCCGACAACGTGGGAACACTGAAGCTTTCTTT. J is TRBJ1-1 and V is TRBV6-5; no reliable D call. Between the trimmed V and J ends, which lost 5 bases and 1 base, there was a span of 14 bases. Germline V gene sequence: CDR1 MNHEY, CDR2 SVGAGI. This CDR3 has 15 amino acids.

V usage is TRBV7-9 and J usage is TRBJ1-1; D is perhaps TRBD1 (5 bases). V lost 5 bases and J 1 base, leaving 14 bases between the germline ends. Germline V gene lookup returns CDR1 SEHNR and CDR2 FQNEAQ (reference sequence). The CDR3 length is 15 residues. The CDR3 sequence: CASSQRSGPNTEAFF. The CDR3 DNA is TGTGCCAGCAGCCAGAGGTCGGGGCCGAACACTGAAGCTTTCTTT.

The V and J genes are TRBV6-5 and TRBJ2-1, with a tentative D call TRBD2 (5 bases). Germline V gene data show CDR1 as MNHEY and CDR2 as SVGAGI. There are 15 residues in the CDR3. Between the trimmed V and J ends, which lost 6 bases and 0 bases, there was a span of 12 bases. This chain's CDR3 is CASSLAGSSYNEQFF. DNA of the CDR3: TGTGCCAGCAGCCTAGCCGGCAGCTCCTACAATGAGCAGTTCTTC.

The genes are TRBV7-2 and TRBJ1-1; D is possibly TRBD1 (5 bases). The CDR3 spans 16 residues. Trimming took off 1 base at V and 1 base at J, with 13 bases between the two ends. Germline CDR1 reads SGHTA; CDR2 reads FQGNSA. The CDR3 region has the DNA TGTGCCAGCAGCTTAGGGACTTTTGGGGGGAACACTGAAGCTTTCTTT. Amino acid sequence: CASSLGTFGGNTEAFF.

The chain carries TRBV7-2 and TRBJ2-5; D might be TRBD1 (5 bases). Germline V lookup: CDR1 SGHTA, CDR2 FQGNSA. Between the trimmed V and J ends, which lost 1 base and 5 bases, there was a span of 14 bases. The CDR3 runs 15 residues. The CDR3 bases are TGTGCCAGCAGCTTAGTGGGGCGGTCGGGTGAGACCCAGTACTTC. It is translated as CASSLVGRSGETQYF.

The rearrangement uses TRBV6-1 and TRBJ2-6; D not resolved. Germline CDR1 reads MNHNS; CDR2 reads SASEGT. CDR3 length: 16 amino acids. V was pared by 3 bases and J by 4 bases, with 13 bases between. The CDR3 region has the DNA TGTGCCAGCAGTGAGTCTATGGGTTTCGGGGCCAACGTCCTGACTTTC. It codes for CASSESMGFGANVLTF.

The V call is TRBV7-2, the J call TRBJ2-1, with 7 positions matching TRBD2. Losses at the gene ends were 2 bases for V and 3 bases for J; bases not matched to a gene: 4. Germline V CDR1 and CDR2: SGHTA, FQGNSA. This CDR3 comprises 15 residues. This CDR3 reads CASSLRGSDYNEQFF. For the CDR3, the DNA is TGTGCCAGCAGCTTACGCGGGAGCGACTACAATGAGCAGTTCTTC. The whole variable domain, filled in from reference TRBV7-2 and TRBJ2-1, reads GAGVSQSPSNKVTEKGKDVELRCDPISGHTALYWYRQSLGQGLEFLIYFQGNSAPDKSGLPSDRFSAERTGGSVSTLTIQRTQQEDSAVYLCASSLRGSDYNEQFFGPGTRLTVL.

The V gene is TRBV20-1, the J gene TRBJ1-2; D remains unclear. Trimming removed 6 bases at V and 8 bases at J, with 13 bases between. This CDR3 has 11 amino acids. The germline V gene has CDR1 DFQATT and CDR2 SNEGSKA (reference sequence). The CDR3 DNA is TGCAGTGCCCCGCCAGAGGGAGGCTACACCTTC. Amino acids: CSAPPEGGYTF.

The chain is built from TRBV20-1 and TRBJ1-2; D gene unclear. The CDR3 contains 11 residues. Germline V CDR1 and CDR2: DFQATT, SNEGSKA (reference sequence). V was cut by 3 bases and J by 4 bases, with 6 bases left in between. The CDR3 here is CSASKGYGYTF. CDR3 sequence (DNA): TGCAGTGCTAGTAAAGGCTATGGCTACACCTTC.

The gene calls are TRBV6-1 and TRBJ2-7, with D tentatively TRBD1 (6 bases). CDR3 size: 13 residues. CDR1 is MNHNS, CDR2 SASEGT, per germline. The germline V and J ends were trimmed by 8 bases and 3 bases, with 14 bases remaining between them. The CDR3 is CASCAGQLYEQYF. The DNA for the CDR3 is TGTGCCAGCTGCGCAGGACAGCTCTACGAGCAGTACTTC.

V gene TRBV5-1 combines with J gene TRBJ2-5; D gene ambiguous. This CDR3 comprises 11 residues. Germline V gene data show CDR1 as SGHRS and CDR2 as YFSETQ. Trimming took 5 bases from V and 4 from J, leaving 6 bases between them. The CDR3 sequence is CASRFVETQYF. The CDR3 DNA reads as TGCGCCAGCAGATTTGTAGAGACCCAGTACTTC.

V usage is TRBV4-1 and J usage is TRBJ1-2; D unclear. Between the trimmed V and J ends, which lost 0 bases and 1 base, there was a span of 9 bases. The CDR3 contains 15 residues. Germline V lookup: CDR1 MGHRA, CDR2 YSYEKL. The CDR3 DNA reads TGCGCCAGCAGCCAAGAGTCTATTAATAACTATGGCTACACCTTC. This translates into CASSQESINNYGYTF.

The chain carries TRBV9 and TRBJ2-5, with D uncertain. The germline V and J ends were trimmed by 0 bases and 4 bases, with 7 bases remaining between them. CDR1 is SGDLS, CDR2 YYNGEE, per germline. This CDR3 is built from 13 residues. The DNA of the CDR3 is TGTGCCAGCAGCGTAGGTTTAGGAGAGACCCAGTACTTC. This sequence encodes CASSVGLGETQYF.